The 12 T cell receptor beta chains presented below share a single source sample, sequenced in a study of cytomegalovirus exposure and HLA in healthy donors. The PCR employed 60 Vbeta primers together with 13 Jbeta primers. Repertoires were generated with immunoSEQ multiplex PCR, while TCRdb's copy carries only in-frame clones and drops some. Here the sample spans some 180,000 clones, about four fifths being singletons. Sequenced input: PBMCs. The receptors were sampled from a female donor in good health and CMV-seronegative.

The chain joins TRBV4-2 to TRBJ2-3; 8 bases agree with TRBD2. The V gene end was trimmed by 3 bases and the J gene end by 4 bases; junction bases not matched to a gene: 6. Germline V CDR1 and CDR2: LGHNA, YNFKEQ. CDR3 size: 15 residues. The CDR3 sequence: CASSHLREGPDTQYF. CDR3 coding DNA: TGTGCCAGCAGCCATCTACGGGAGGGTCCAGATACGCAGTATTTT.

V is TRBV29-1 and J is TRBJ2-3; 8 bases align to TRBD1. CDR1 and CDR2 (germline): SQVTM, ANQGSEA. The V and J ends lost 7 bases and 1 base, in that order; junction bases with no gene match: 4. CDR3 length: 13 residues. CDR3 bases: TGCAGCGGCCAGGGGGCAGGCACAGATACGCAGTATTTT. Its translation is CSGQGAGTDTQYF.

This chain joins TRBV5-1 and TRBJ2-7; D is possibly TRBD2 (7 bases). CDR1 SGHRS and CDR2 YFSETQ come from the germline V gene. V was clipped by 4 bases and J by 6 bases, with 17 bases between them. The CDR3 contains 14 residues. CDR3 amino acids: CASSPGLVGGEQYF. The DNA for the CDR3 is TGCGCCAGCAGCCCTGGACTAGTAGGGGGCGAGCAGTACTTC.

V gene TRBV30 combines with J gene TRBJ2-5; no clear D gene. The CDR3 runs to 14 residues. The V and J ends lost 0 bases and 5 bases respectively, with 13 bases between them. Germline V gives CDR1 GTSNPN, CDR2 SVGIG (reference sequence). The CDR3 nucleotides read TGTGCCTGGAGTGTGGGTGGGCCGTTGGAGACCCAGTACTTC. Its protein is CAWSVGGPLETQYF.

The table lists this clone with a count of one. CDR3 sequence: CASSSPDRVGNQPQHF. CDR3 nucleotide sequence: TGTGCCAGCAGCTCACCCGACAGGGTGGGGAATCAGCCCCAGCATTTT. This rearrangement joins TRBV7-6 to TRBJ1-5, with 7 bases identical to TRBD1. The CDR3 runs 16 residues. Germline CDR1 SGHVS, CDR2 FNYEAQ. V dropped 4 bases and J dropped 4; count of bases not matched to a gene: 10.

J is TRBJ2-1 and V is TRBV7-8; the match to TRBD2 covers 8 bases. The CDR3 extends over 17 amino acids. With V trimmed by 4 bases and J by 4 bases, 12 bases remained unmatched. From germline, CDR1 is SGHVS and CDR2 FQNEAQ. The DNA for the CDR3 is TGTGCCAGCAGCTCCGGGGGGGCAGTTCCCCCTTACAATGAGCAGTTCTTC. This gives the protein CASSSGGAVPPYNEQFF.

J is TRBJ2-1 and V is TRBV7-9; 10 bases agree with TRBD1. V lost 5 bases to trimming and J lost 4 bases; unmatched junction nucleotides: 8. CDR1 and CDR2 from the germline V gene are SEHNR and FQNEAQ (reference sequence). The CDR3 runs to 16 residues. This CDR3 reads CASSTQDRGSYNEQFF. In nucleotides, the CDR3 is TGTGCCAGCAGCACCCAGGACAGGGGGTCATACAATGAGCAGTTCTTC.

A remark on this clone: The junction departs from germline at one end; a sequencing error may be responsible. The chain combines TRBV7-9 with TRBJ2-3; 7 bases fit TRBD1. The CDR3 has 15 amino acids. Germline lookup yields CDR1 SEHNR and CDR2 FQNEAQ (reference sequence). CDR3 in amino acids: CSSSPRLQGTDTQYF. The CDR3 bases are TGTTCCAGCAGCCCGCGCCTACAGGGGACAGATACGCAGTATTTT.

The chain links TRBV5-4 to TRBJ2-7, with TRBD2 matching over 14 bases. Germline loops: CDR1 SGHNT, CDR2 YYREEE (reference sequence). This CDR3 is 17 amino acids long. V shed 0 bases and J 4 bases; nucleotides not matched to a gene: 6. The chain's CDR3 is CASSLGGTSGSLYEQYF. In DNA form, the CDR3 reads TGTGCCAGCAGCTTGGGGGGGACTAGCGGGAGTCTATACGAGCAGTACTTC.

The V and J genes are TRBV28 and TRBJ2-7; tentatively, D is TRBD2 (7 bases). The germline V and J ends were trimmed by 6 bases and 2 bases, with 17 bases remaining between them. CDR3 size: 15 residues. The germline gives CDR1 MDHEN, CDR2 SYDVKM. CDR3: CASSGGGAHTYEQYF. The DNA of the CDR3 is TGTGCCAGCAGCGGAGGGGGGGCCCACACCTACGAGCAGTACTTC.

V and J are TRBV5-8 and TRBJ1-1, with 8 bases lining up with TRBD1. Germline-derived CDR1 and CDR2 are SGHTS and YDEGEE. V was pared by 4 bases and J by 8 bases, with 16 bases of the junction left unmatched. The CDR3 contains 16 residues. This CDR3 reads CASSPTDRDRFVEAFF. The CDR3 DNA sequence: TGTGCCAGCAGCCCAACCGACAGGGACAGGTTCGTGGAAGCTTTCTTT. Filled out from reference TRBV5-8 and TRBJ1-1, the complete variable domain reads EAGVTQSPTHLIKTRGQQATLRCSPISGHTSVYWYQQALGLGLQFLLWYDEGEERNRGNFPPRFSGRQFPNYSSELNVNALELEDSALYLCASSPTDRDRFVEAFFGQGTRLTVV.

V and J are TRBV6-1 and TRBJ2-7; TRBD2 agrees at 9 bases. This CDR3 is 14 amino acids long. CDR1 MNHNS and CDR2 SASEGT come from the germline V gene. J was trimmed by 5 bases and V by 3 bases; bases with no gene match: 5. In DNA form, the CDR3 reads TGTGCCAGCAGTGATCGCGGGAGGGCCCACGAGCAGTACTTC. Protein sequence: CASSDRGRAHEQYF.